This T cell receptor beta chain came from a study of regulatory and conventional T cells in RAG deficiency. Findings and caveats of the study: Omenn patients showed >90% Treg-Tconv overlap and shorter CDR3 lengths. Omenn syndrome and CID/AS patients had approximately 100-fold fewer unique Treg TCR beta sequences, versus around 9.8-fold elsewhere. Shannon entropy fell and Simpson indices rose in RAG-deficient patients.

About this clone itself: Its antigen is currently unknown.

Produced via immunoSEQ multiplex PCR; TCRdb's table is partial and in-frame only. The sample carries fewer than 6,500 clones, under 95% recorded once. The V and J ends lost 3 bases and 1 base, in that order; junction bases with no gene match: 4. The CDR3 length is 15 residues. Germline V gene data show CDR1 as LNHNV and CDR2 as YYDKDF (reference sequence). Source material: CD8+ T cells sorted from blood. The TCR was taken from a human donor with RAG deficiency presenting as severe combined immunodeficiency. V is TRBV15 and J is TRBJ1-1; 8 nucleotides line up with TRBD1. The CDR3 DNA reads TGTGCCACCAGCAGCTCCGGGACAGGGAACACTGAAGCTTTCTTT. Translated: CATSSSGTGNTEAFF.